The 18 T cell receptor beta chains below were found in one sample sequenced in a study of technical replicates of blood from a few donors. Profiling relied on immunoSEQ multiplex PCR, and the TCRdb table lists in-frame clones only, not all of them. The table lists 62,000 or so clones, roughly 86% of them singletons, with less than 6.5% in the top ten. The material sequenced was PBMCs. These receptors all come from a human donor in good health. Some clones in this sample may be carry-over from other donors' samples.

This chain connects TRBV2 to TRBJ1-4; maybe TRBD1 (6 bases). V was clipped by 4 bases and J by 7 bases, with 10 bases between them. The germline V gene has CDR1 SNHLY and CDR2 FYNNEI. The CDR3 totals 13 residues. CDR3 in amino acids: CASSGGGREKLFF. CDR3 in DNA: TGTGCCAGCAGTGGAGGGGGACGTGAAAAACTGTTTTTT.

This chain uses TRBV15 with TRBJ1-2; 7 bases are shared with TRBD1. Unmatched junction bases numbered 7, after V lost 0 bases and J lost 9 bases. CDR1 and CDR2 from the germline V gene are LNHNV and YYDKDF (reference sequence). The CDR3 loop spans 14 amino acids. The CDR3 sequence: CATSRDRQGVRYTF. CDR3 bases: TGTGCCACCAGCAGAGATCGACAGGGAGTACGCTACACCTTC.

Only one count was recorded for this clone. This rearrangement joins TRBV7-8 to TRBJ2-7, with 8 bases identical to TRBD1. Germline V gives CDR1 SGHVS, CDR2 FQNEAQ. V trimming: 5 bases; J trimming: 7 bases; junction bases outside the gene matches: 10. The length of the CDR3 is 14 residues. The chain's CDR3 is CASSIWTGSLEQYF. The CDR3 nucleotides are TGTGCCAGCAGCATATGGACAGGGAGTCTAGAGCAGTACTTC.

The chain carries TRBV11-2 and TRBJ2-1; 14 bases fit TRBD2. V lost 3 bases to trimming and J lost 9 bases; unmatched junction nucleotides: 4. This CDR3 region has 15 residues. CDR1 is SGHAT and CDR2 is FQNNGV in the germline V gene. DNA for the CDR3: TGTGCCAGCAGCTTGACTAGCGGGGGGGCCTTTGAGCAGTTCTTC. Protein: CASSLTSGGAFEQFF.

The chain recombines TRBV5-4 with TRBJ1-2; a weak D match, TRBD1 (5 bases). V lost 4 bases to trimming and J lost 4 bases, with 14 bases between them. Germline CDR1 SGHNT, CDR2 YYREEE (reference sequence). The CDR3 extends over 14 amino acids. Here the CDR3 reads CASSPPPGSYGYTF. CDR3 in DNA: TGTGCCAGCAGCCCCCCCCCAGGGTCCTATGGCTACACCTTC.

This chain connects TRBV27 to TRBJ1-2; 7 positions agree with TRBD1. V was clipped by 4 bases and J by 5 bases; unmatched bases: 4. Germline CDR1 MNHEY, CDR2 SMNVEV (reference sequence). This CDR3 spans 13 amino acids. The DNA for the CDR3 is TGTGCCAGCAGTTCCGGGACAGAATATGGCTACACCTTC. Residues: CASSSGTEYGYTF.

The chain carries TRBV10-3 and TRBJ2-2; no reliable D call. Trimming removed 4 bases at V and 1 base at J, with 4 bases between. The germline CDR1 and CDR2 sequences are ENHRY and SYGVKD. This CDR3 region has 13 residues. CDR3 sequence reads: CAISVQNTGELFF. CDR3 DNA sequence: TGTGCCATCAGTGTACAGAACACCGGGGAGCTGTTTTTT.

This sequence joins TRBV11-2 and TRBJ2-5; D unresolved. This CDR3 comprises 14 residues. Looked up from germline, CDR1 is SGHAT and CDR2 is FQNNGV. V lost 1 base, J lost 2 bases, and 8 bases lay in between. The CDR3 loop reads CASSLVGRQETQYF. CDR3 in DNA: TGTGCCAGCAGCTTAGTGGGCAGGCAAGAGACCCAGTACTTC.

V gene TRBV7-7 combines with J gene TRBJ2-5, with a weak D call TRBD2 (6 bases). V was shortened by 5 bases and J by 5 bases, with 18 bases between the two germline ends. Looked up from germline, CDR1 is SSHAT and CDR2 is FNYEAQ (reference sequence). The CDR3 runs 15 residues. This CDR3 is CASSPGRGGWETQYF. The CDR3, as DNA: TGTGCCAGCAGCCCGGGTAGGGGAGGTTGGGAGACCCAGTACTTC.

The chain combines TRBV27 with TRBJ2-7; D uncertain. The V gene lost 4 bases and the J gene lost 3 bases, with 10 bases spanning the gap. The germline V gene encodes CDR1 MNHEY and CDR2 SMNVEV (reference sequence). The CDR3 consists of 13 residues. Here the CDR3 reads CASSYLAGYEQYF. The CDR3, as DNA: TGTGCCAGCAGTTATCTTGCAGGCTACGAGCAGTACTTC.

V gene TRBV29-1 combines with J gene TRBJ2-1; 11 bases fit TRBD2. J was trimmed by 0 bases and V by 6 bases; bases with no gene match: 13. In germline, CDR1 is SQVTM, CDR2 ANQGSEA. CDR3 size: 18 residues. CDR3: CSVANSGRAFSSYNEQFF. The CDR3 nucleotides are TGCAGCGTCGCTAATAGCGGGAGGGCCTTTAGCTCCTACAATGAGCAGTTCTTC.

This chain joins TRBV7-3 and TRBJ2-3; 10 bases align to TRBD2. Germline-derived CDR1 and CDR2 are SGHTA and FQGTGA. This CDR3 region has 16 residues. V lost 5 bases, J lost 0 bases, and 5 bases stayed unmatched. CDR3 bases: TGTGCCAGCAGCCGCGGACTAGCGGAGAGCACAGATACGCAGTATTTT. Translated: CASSRGLAESTDTQYF.

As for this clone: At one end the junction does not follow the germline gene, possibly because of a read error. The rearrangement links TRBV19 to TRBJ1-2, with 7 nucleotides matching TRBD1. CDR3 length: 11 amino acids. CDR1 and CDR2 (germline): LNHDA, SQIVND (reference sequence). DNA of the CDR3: TGCCGCAGGGGGTTTTGGTATGGCTACACCTTC. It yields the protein CRRGFWYGYTF.

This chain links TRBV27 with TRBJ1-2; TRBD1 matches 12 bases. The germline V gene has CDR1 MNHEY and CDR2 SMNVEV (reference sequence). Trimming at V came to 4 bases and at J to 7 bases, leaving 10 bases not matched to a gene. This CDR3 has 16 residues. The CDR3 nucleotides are TGTGCCAGCAGTTCATCCGGGACAGGGGGCCGGAGTGGCTACACCTTC. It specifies CASSSSGTGGRSGYTF.

CDR3 bases: TGTGCCAGCAGCCCCCGAAGCAGGCGCTCCTACGAGCAGTACTTC. This gives the protein CASSPRSRRSYEQYF. This rearrangement joins TRBV16 to TRBJ2-7, with unresolved D. Trimming removed 4 bases from V and 0 bases from J, with 13 bases in between. This CDR3 comprises 15 residues. Germline V gives CDR1 KGHSY, CDR2 FQNENV.

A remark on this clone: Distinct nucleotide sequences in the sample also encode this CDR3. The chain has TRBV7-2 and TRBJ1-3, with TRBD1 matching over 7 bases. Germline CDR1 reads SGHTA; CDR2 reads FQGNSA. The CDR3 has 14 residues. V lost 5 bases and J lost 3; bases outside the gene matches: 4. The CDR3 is CASSPQGDGNTIYF. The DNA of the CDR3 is TGTGCCAGCAGCCCTCAGGGGGATGGAAACACCATATATTTT.

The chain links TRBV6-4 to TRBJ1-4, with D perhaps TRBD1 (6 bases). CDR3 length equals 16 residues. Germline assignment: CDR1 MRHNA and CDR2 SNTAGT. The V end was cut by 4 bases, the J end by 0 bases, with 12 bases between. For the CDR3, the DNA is TGTGCCAGCAGTGGCGGACAGCTTACAACTAATGAAAAACTGTTTTTT. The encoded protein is CASSGGQLTTNEKLFF.

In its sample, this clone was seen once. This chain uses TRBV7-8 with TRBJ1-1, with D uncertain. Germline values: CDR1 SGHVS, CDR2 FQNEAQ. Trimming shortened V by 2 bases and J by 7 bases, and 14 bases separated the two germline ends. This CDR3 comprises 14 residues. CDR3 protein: CASSLMALRDEAFF. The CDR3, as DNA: TGTGCCAGCAGCTTAATGGCGTTGAGGGATGAAGCTTTCTTT.